One and the same sample provided the 21 T cell receptor beta chains below, sequenced in a study of identical twins listed by TCRdb under 2016. Receptor amplification or capture employed 5' RACE. The sequencer listed for this sample is Illumina HiSeq 2000. Using fastp at Q25 and MiXCR, TCRdb reprocessed the public reads and kept productive beta chains. Entries that share a CDR3 protein sequence are merged under the most common genes and DNA. The sample yields 700,000 or so distinct CDR3 sequences; approximately 9% were counted once. The top ten clonotypes cover around 0.98% of the sample. These records were also assigned to another study, of yellow fever vaccine responses in identical twins.

Sequencing was carried out using PBMCs. Receptor source: a woman aged 18-35 years in good health.

The table lists this clonotype with a few counts. The chain couples TRBV3-1 to TRBJ2-7, with TRBD1 as a possible D gene (7 bases). This CDR3 has 17 amino acids. The V and J ends lost 0 bases and 1 base respectively, with 16 bases between them. Germline values: CDR1 LGHDT, CDR2 YNNKEL (reference sequence). CDR3 sequence reads: CASSQEAGGTESYEQYF. The CDR3 nucleotides are TGTGCCAGCAGCCAAGAAGCCGGCGGGACAGAGTCCTACGAGCAGTACTTC.

This clonotype appeared a few times. The V call is TRBV7-2, the J call TRBJ2-3; D is ambiguous. Trimming took off 8 bases at V and 6 bases at J, with 9 bases between the two ends. This CDR3 is built from 11 residues. Germline V gene data show CDR1 as SGHTA and CDR2 as FQGNSA. The CDR3 loop reads CASGISDTQYF. CDR3 nucleotides: TGTGCCAGCGGCATTTCCGATACGCAGTATTTT.

In this sample, this clonotype turned up a few times. The chain joins TRBV7-9 to TRBJ2-2; D ambiguous. Germline V gene data show CDR1 as SEHNR and CDR2 as FQNEAQ (reference sequence). The CDR3 runs to 14 residues. The V end lost 6 bases, the J end lost 3 bases, and 11 bases lay between the germline ends. The CDR3 loop is CASSLGSYTGELFF. CDR3 coding DNA: TGTGCCAGCAGTCTGGGGTCCTACACCGGGGAGCTGTTTTTT.

Only a few counts were recorded for this clonotype. The chain has TRBV10-3 and TRBJ2-7, with D perhaps matching TRBD2 (6 bases). The CDR3 length is 12 residues. V lost 11 bases to trimming and J lost 5 bases, with 16 bases between them. Germline V gives CDR1 ENHRY, CDR2 SYGVKD. The CDR3 DNA reads TGTGCCGTTTCGGGGGTACCCGACGAGCAGTACTTC. Protein: CAVSGVPDEQYF.

This clonotype has ten or more counts. The rearrangement links TRBV7-9 to TRBJ2-5, with a possible D match to TRBD1 (6 bases). The V end lost 4 bases, the J end lost 5 bases, and 14 bases lay between the germline ends. This CDR3 contains 14 residues. Germline V CDR1 and CDR2: SEHNR, FQNEAQ (reference sequence). The CDR3 region has the DNA TGTGCCAGCAGCTGGAATGGGGGCGGTGAGACCCAGTACTTC. It translates to CASSWNGGGETQYF.

This clonotype has more than one count but fewer than ten. V is TRBV4-3 and J is TRBJ1-5; unclear D gene. The CDR3 is made up of 15 amino acids. The V end was cut by 0 bases, the J end by 6 bases, with 12 bases between. Per germline, CDR1 LGHNA and CDR2 YSLEER. Written as DNA, the CDR3 is TGCGCCAGCAGCCAAGAACAGAAGTCCGGTCAGCCCCAGCATTTT. Amino acids: CASSQEQKSGQPQHF.

This clonotype was detected only a few times. The CDR3 region has the DNA TGTGCCACCAGTGTCAGCGGCGGGAGTGACGAGCAGTACTTC. This codes for CATSVSGGSDEQYF. J is TRBJ2-7 and V is TRBV24-1; 7 nucleotides line up with TRBD2. J lost 5 bases, V lost 5 bases, and 8 bases had no gene match. Germline CDR1 reads KGHDR; CDR2 reads SFDVKD. This CDR3 spans 14 amino acids.

This clonotype occurred many times. The V gene is TRBV7-2, the J gene TRBJ2-1; 12 positions match TRBD2. The CDR3 spans 13 residues. The germline CDR1 and CDR2 sequences are SGHTA and FQGNSA. The ends lost 4 bases at V and 13 bases at J; junction bases unmatched: 5. In DNA, the CDR3 is TGTGCCAGCAGCTACACTAGCGGGGGGAACCAGTTCTTC. Protein product: CASSYTSGGNQFF.

This clonotype was seen ten or more times. The chain couples TRBV20-1 to TRBJ2-7; D may be TRBD1 (5 bases). Per the germline V gene, CDR1 is DFQATT and CDR2 is SNEGSKA (reference sequence). Trimming took off 1 base at V and 4 bases at J, with 5 bases between the two ends. This CDR3 comprises 11 residues. Here the CDR3 DNA reads TGCAGTGCTAGAGGACAGTACGAGCAGTACTTC. Translated: CSARGQYEQYF.

This clonotype appeared many times. The V gene is TRBV15, the J gene TRBJ2-1; D not certain. Trimming stripped 0 bases from V and 10 bases from J, with 7 bases between. Germline V lookup: CDR1 LNHNV, CDR2 YYDKDF (reference sequence). CDR3 size: 12 residues. The CDR3 nucleotides read TGTGCCACCAGCAGAGATGGAAAGGAGCAGTTCTTC. This sequence encodes CATSRDGKEQFF.

This clonotype has ten or more counts. This chain uses TRBV7-9 with TRBJ1-2, with no clear D. Germline V lookup: CDR1 SEHNR, CDR2 FQNEAQ (reference sequence). The CDR3 has 12 residues. V was cut by 4 bases and J by 3 bases, with 6 bases left in between. The CDR3 sequence is CASSSADYGYTF. Here the CDR3 DNA reads TGTGCCAGCAGCTCGGCGGACTATGGCTACACCTTC.

There are a few counts of this clonotype. V gene TRBV12-3 or TRBV12-4 combines with J gene TRBJ1-2; D is unresolved. The ends were cut back, 6 bases at V and 6 bases at J, with 20 bases in the middle. The CDR3 is 15 residues long. The CDR3 DNA sequence: TGTGCCAGCAGCGGGTTCGTTTGGGAAGTCAATGGCTACACCTTC. Translating gives CASSGFVWEVNGYTF.

This clonotype turned up a few times. The V and J genes are TRBV25-1 and TRBJ2-7, with TRBD2 matching 11 bases. The CDR3 is made up of 16 amino acids. Germline CDR1 MGHDK, CDR2 SYGVNS. The V gene end was trimmed by 2 bases and the J gene end by 0 bases; junction bases not matched to a gene: 3. The CDR3 DNA reads TGTGCCAGCAGTGAAGCCGGGACTAGCGGCTCCTACGAGCAGTACTTC. Encoded protein: CASSEAGTSGSYEQYF.

The gene calls are TRBV5-1 and TRBJ2-5, with D hard to call. V was trimmed by 1 base and J by 2 bases, leaving 6 bases between them. There are 13 residues in the CDR3. Germline assignment: CDR1 SGHRS and CDR2 YFSETQ. CDR3 sequence (DNA): TGCGCCAGCAGCTTGTGGGATCAAGAGACCCAGTACTTC. This codes for CASSLWDQETQYF.

This rearrangement joins TRBV5-5 to TRBJ1-3; D is unresolved. Trimming took off 4 bases at V and 3 bases at J, with 14 bases between the two ends. The CDR3 contains 15 residues. Germline CDR1 and CDR2: SGHKS and YYEKEE (reference sequence). The DNA of the CDR3 is TGTGCCAGCAGCCTGACGGATGTGATTGGAAACACCATATATTTT. This gives the protein CASSLTDVIGNTIYF.

The chain uses TRBV27 and TRBJ2-5; 8 nucleotides match TRBD2. J was trimmed by 2 bases and V by 3 bases; bases with no gene match: 5. CDR1 is MNHEY and CDR2 is SMNVEV in the germline V gene (reference sequence). The CDR3 consists of 15 residues. The DNA for the CDR3 is TGTGCCAGCAGTTTCAGCGGGGGAGTACAAGAGACCCAGTACTTC. Protein product: CASSFSGGVQETQYF.

The chain combines TRBV2 with TRBJ2-1; TRBD2 agrees at 15 bases. Germline V gene sequence: CDR1 SNHLY, CDR2 FYNNEI. The V segment lost 6 bases and the J segment 7 bases; nucleotides outside the gene matches: 13. The length of the CDR3 is 18 residues. CDR3 region: CASRPPSGLAGGGNEQFF. In nucleotides, the CDR3 is TGTGCCAGCAGACCTCCGTCAGGACTAGCGGGAGGGGGGAATGAGCAGTTCTTC.

This clonotype is labeled medium-sized (0.01 to 0.1%). This chain links TRBV12-3 or TRBV12-4 with TRBJ1-2; 11 bases agree with TRBD1. The V and J ends lost 5 bases and 4 bases, in that order; junction bases with no gene match: 3. The CDR3 covers 14 residues. CDR3 in DNA: TGTGCCAGCAGTCGCGGGACAGGGGGCTATGGCTACACCTTC. Its translation: CASSRGTGGYGYTF.

This clonotype was observed once. Given a much more abundant clone one base away, this may be a read error. The J gene is TRBJ2-1, the V gene TRBV4-1; the D gene is possibly TRBD2 (7 bases). CDR3 length: 16 residues. The germline gives CDR1 MGHRA, CDR2 YSYEKL. The CDR3, as DNA: TGCGCCAGCAGGCAAGACCGGGGGGCCTCCTACAATGAGCAGTTCTTC. Translating gives CASRQDRGASYNEQFF.

The rearrangement links TRBV5-1 to TRBJ2-7, with 7 nucleotides matching TRBD1. The CDR3 sequence is 14 residues long. Germline V gene sequence: CDR1 SGHRS, CDR2 YFSETQ. V lost 4 bases, J lost 2 bases, and 6 bases stayed unmatched. For the CDR3, the DNA is TGCGCCAGCAGCATTCGACAGGGAGCCTACGAGCAGTACTTC. This sequence encodes CASSIRQGAYEQYF.

As DNA, the CDR3 is TGTGCCAGCAGCTCTCCGACAGAGCCGAACACTGAAGCTTTCTTT. Amino acid sequence: CASSSPTEPNTEAFF. The V and J genes are TRBV7-9 and TRBJ1-1; TRBD1 is a possible D gene (5 bases). The CDR3 loop spans 15 amino acids. Germline values: CDR1 SEHNR, CDR2 FQNEAQ (reference sequence). V lost 4 bases to trimming and J lost 1 base, with 13 bases between them.